These 9 T cell receptor beta chains share one sample of origin, sequenced in a study of blood T cells in healthy people across ages. Alongside a J-beta primer mix, a sample-barcoded 5' primer served in a second PCR lasting roughly 6 to 12 cycles. TCRdb re-analysed the 5' RACE reads in MiXCR, keeping a single row per CDR3 protein. The profile shows hundreds of thousands of distinct CDR3 sequences, roughly three fifths of them singletons. The sample comprised blood. These TCRs come from a man in his fifties or sixties in good health.

This rearrangement joins TRBV4-1 to TRBJ2-3; D is unresolved. The V and J ends lost 0 bases and 5 bases respectively, with 12 bases between them. Per germline, CDR1 MGHRA and CDR2 YSYEKL. This CDR3 spans 15 amino acids. CDR3 loop: CASSQEGRKGDTQYF. DNA for the CDR3: TGCGCCAGCAGCCAAGAGGGTAGAAAGGGAGATACGCAGTATTTT.

The genes are TRBV6-1 and TRBJ2-7, with D perhaps assigned TRBD1 or TRBD2 (6 bases each). Germline V lookup: CDR1 MNHNS, CDR2 SASEGT. V lost 7 bases and J 0 bases, leaving 13 bases between the germline ends. This CDR3 comprises 14 residues. CDR3 nucleotide sequence: TGTGCCAGCATAGTAGGGGGGACCTCCTACGAGCAGTACTTC. Its translation: CASIVGGTSYEQYF.

The V call is TRBV28, the J call TRBJ2-5; 7 bases align to TRBD1. V lost 6 bases and J lost 3; bases outside the gene matches: 4. The germline V gene encodes CDR1 MDHEN and CDR2 SYDVKM. The CDR3 is 13 amino acids. CDR3 DNA sequence: TGTGCCAGCAGGAACACAGGGGAAGAGACCCAGTACTTC. Protein: CASRNTGEETQYF.

The chain employs TRBV10-3 and TRBJ2-4; 8 bases agree with TRBD1. The last part of the DNA fits TRBJ2-5 better; the J call may be wrong. The germline gives CDR1 ENHRY, CDR2 SYGVKD. The CDR3 length is 14 residues. The CDR3 coding sequence is TGTGCCATCAGTCTTGACAGGGGCCAAGAGACCCAGTACTTC. This encodes CAISLDRGQETQYF.

There are a few counts of this clonotype. The CDR3 protein is CASKVGLATDTQYF. As DNA, the CDR3 is TGTGCCAGCAAGGTTGGACTAGCCACAGATACGCAGTATTTT. V and J are TRBV7-6 and TRBJ2-3, with 8 nucleotides matching TRBD2. The trim removed 7 bases at V and 2 bases at J, leaving 5 bases unmatched. The CDR3 extends over 14 amino acids. CDR1 is SGHVS and CDR2 is FNYEAQ in the germline V gene.

The chain links TRBV20-1 to TRBJ2-7; D ambiguous. This CDR3 region has 17 residues. V dropped 0 bases and J dropped 3 bases, with 21 bases sitting between them. Per germline, CDR1 DFQATT and CDR2 SNEGSKA (reference sequence). The CDR3 protein is CSARDSPRPLANYEQYF. CDR3 coding DNA: TGCAGTGCTAGAGATAGCCCGCGACCCCTGGCTAACTACGAGCAGTACTTC.

CDR3 sequence: CASSPVATYEQYF. The CDR3 DNA reads as TGTGCCAGCAGCCCGGTAGCCACCTACGAGCAGTACTTC. The gene calls are TRBV7-2 and TRBJ2-7; D remains unclear. The germline gives CDR1 SGHTA, CDR2 FQGNSA. V lost 5 bases, J lost 2 bases, and 10 bases lay in between. There are 13 residues in the CDR3.

This chain links TRBV7-2 with TRBJ2-1, with 13 positions matching TRBD2. The ends lost 3 bases at V and 10 bases at J; junction bases unmatched: 6. CDR3 length: 15 residues. Germline CDR1 is SGHTA and CDR2 is FQGNSA. CDR3 coding DNA: TGTGCCAGCAGCTTTGCGACTAGCGGGGGGTTAGAGCAGTTCTTC. The encoded protein is CASSFATSGGLEQFF.

The chain joins TRBV29-1 to TRBJ1-4; 7 nucleotides line up with TRBD1. The CDR3 contains 13 residues. CDR1 is SQVTM and CDR2 is ANQGSEA in the germline V gene. V trimming: 7 bases; J trimming: 6 bases; junction bases outside the gene matches: 8. The CDR3 is CSAAGQSYEKLFF. In nucleotides, the CDR3 is TGCAGCGCCGCGGGACAGTCGTATGAAAAACTGTTTTTT. Full variable domain (outside the CDR3, taken from reference TRBV29-1 and TRBJ1-4): SAVISQKPSRDICQRGTSLTIQCQVDSQVTMMFWYRQQPGQSLTLIATANQGSEATYESGFVIDKFPISRPNLTFSTLTVSNMSPEDSSIYLCSAAGQSYEKLFFGSGTQLSVL.